Included here is one T cell receptor (beta chain) sequence, with context. TCRdb keeps only in-frame clones here, not all; method: immunoSEQ multiplex PCR. The sample lists 80,000 to 100,000 clones, roughly nine tenths occurring once. The CDR3 consists of 16 residues. Trimming at V came to 4 bases and at J to 8 bases, leaving 15 bases not matched to a gene. Germline V CDR1 and CDR2: SGHNT, YYREEE (reference sequence). The record originates from a study of blood T cell repertoires in COVID-19. Sample: peripheral blood. The TCR was taken from a human donor with active COVID-19. The donor label of this sample is uncertain. The V call is TRBV5-4, the J call TRBJ2-1; 7 bases match TRBD1. CDR3 DNA sequence: TGTGCCAGCAGCCCAGGGGGAAGGGCAGGCTGGGATGAGCAGTTCTTC. Residues: CASSPGGRAGWDEQFF.